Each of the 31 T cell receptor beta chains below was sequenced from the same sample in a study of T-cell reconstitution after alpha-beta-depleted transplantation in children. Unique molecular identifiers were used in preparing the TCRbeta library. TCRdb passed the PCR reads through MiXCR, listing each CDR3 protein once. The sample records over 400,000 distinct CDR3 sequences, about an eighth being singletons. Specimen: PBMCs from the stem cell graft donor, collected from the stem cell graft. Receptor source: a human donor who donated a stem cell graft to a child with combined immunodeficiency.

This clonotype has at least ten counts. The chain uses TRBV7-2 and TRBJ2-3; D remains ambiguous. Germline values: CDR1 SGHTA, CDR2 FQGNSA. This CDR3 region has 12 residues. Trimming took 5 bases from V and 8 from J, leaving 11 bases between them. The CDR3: CASSQSPGTQYF. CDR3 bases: TGTGCCAGCAGCCAGAGCCCGGGTACGCAGTATTTT.

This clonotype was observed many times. The CDR3 loop reads CASRGTSEINEQFF. Here the CDR3 DNA reads TGTGCCAGCAGAGGGACTAGCGAGATCAATGAGCAGTTCTTC. J is TRBJ2-1 and V is TRBV12-3 or TRBV12-4, with TRBD2 identical over 10 bases. CDR3 size: 14 residues. V shed 6 bases and J 6 bases; nucleotides not matched to a gene: 5.

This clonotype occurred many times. In DNA form, the CDR3 reads TGTGCCAGCTCACCACCGCCGGGGGCGAAAGGCTACACCTTC. Amino acids: CASSPPPGAKGYTF. This sequence joins TRBV18 and TRBJ1-2, with D perhaps matching TRBD1 (6 bases). The CDR3 covers 14 residues. Germline lookup yields CDR1 KGHSH and CDR2 LQKENI. Trimming removed 0 bases from V and 8 bases from J, with 13 bases in between.

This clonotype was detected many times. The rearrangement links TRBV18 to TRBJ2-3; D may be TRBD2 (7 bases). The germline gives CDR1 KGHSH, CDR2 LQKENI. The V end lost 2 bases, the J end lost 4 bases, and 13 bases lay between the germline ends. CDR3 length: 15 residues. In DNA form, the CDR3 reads TGTGCCAGCTCACCAGGGGGGGCCCACCCAGATACGCAGTATTTT. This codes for CASSPGGAHPDTQYF.

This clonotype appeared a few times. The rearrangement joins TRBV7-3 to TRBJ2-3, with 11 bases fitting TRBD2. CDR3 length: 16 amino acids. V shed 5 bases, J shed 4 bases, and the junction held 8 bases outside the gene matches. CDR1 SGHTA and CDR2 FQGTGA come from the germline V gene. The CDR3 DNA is TGTGCCAGCAGCCCACTAGCGGGAGTTGGTGCAGATACGCAGTATTTT. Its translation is CASSPLAGVGADTQYF. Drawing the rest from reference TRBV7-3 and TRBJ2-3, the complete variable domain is GAGVSQTPSNKVTEKGKYVELRCDPISGHTALYWYRQSLGQGPEFLIYFQGTGAADDSGLPNDRFFAVRPEGSVSTLKIQRTERGDSAVYLCASSPLAGVGADTQYFGPGTRLTVL.

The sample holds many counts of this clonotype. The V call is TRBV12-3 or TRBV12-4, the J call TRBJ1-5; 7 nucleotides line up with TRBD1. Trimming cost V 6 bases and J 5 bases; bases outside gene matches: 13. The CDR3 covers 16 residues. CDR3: CASSHEGARVDQPQHF. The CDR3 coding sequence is TGTGCCAGCAGCCACGAGGGGGCCCGGGTTGATCAGCCCCAGCATTTT.

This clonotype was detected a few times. CDR3 in amino acids: CASSLGSGGNQPQHF. In DNA form, the CDR3 reads TGTGCCAGCAGCTTGGGGTCGGGTGGCAATCAGCCCCAGCATTTT. The rearrangement links TRBV5-5 to TRBJ1-5, with D unresolved. Germline V lookup: CDR1 SGHKS, CDR2 YYEKEE (reference sequence). Trimming left V 0 bases short and J 2 bases short, with 9 bases between. The CDR3 loop spans 15 amino acids. Drawing the rest from reference TRBV5-5 and TRBJ1-5, the complete variable domain is DAGVTQSPTHLIKTRGQQVTLRCSPISGHKSVSWYQQVLGQGPQFIFQYYEKEERGRGNFPDRFSARQFPNYSSELNVNALLLGDSALYLCASSLGSGGNQPQHFGDGTRLSIL.

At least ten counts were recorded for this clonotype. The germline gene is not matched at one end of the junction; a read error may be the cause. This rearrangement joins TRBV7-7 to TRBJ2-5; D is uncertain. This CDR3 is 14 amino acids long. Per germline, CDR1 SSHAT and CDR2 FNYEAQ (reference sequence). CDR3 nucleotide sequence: TGTGCTAGCAGCTTAGACTGGGATCAAGAGACCCAGTACTTC. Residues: CASSLDWDQETQYF.

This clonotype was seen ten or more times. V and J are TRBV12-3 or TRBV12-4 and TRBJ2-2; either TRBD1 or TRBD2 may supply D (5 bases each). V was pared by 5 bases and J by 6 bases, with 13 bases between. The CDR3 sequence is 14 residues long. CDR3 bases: TGTGCCAGCAGTCCCCCAGGGAGAGCCGGGGAGCTGTTTTTT. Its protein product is CASSPPGRAGELFF.

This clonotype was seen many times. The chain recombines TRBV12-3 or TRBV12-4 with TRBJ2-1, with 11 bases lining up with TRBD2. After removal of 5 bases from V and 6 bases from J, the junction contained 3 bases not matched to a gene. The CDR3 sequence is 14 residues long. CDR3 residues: CASSPGLAVNEQFF. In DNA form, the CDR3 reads TGTGCCAGCAGTCCGGGACTAGCGGTCAATGAGCAGTTCTTC.

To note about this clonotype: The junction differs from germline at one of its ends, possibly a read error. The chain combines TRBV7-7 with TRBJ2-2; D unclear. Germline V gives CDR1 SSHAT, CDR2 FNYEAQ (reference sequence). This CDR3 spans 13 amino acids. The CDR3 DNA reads TGTGCTAGCAGCTTAGCTGGTGGCAGGGAGCTGTTTTTT. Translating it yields CASSLAGGRELFF. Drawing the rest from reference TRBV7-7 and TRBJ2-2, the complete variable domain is GAGVSQSPRYKVTKRGQDVTLRCDPISSHATLYWYQQALGQGPEFLTYFNYEAQPDKSGLPSDRFSAERPEGSISTLTIQRTEQRDSAMYRCASSLAGGRELFFGEGSRLTVL.

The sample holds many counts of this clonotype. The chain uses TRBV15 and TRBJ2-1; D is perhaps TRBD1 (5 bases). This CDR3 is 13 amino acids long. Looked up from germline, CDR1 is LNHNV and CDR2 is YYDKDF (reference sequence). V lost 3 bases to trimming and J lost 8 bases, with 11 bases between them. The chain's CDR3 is CATSRAQGDEQFF. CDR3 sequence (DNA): TGTGCCACCAGCAGGGCTCAGGGTGATGAGCAGTTCTTC.

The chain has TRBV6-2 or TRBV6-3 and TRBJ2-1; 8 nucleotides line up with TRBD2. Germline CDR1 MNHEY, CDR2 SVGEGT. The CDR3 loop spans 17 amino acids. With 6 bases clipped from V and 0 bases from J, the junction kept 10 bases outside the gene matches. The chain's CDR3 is CASSRTPGTSSYNEQFF. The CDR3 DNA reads TGTGCCAGCAGCCGCACCCCCGGGACTAGCTCCTACAATGAGCAGTTCTTC.

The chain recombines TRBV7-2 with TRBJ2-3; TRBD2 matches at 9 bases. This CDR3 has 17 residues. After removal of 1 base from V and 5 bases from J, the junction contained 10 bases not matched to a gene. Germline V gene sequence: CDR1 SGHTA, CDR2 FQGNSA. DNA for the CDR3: TGTGCCAGCAGCTTAGTATTCGCGGGGGGGCCGGGAGATACGCAGTATTTT. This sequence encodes CASSLVFAGGPGDTQYF.

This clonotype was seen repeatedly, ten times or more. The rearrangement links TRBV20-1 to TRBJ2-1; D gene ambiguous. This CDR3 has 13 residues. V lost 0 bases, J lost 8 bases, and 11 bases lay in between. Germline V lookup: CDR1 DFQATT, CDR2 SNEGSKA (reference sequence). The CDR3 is CSARDLDGYEQFF. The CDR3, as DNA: TGCAGTGCTAGAGACCTAGATGGGTATGAGCAGTTCTTC.

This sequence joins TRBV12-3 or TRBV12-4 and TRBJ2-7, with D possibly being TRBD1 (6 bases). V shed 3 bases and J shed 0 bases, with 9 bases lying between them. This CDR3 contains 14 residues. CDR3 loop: CASSLDSLSYEQYF. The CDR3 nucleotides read TGTGCCAGCAGTTTGGACAGCCTCTCCTACGAGCAGTACTTC.

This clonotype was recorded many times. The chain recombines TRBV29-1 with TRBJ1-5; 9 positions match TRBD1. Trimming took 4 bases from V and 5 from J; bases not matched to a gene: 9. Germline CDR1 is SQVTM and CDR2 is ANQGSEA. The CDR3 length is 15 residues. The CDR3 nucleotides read TGCAGCGTTGGTGGCTCGGGACAGGGAGATCAGCCCCAGCATTTT. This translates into CSVGGSGQGDQPQHF.

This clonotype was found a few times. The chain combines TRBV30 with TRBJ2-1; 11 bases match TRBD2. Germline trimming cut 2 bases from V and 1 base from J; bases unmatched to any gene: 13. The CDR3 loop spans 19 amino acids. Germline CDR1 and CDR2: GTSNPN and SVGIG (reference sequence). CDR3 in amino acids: CAWSPSSSGRFRSYNEQFF. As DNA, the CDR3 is TGTGCCTGGAGTCCTTCCTCTAGCGGGAGGTTTCGATCCTACAATGAGCAGTTCTTC. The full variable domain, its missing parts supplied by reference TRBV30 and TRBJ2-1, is SQTIHQWPATLVQPVGSPLSLECTVEGTSNPNLYWYRQAAGRGLQLLFYSVGIGQISSEVPQNLSASRPQDRQFILSSKKLLLSDSGFYLCAWSPSSSGRFRSYNEQFFGPGTRLTVL.

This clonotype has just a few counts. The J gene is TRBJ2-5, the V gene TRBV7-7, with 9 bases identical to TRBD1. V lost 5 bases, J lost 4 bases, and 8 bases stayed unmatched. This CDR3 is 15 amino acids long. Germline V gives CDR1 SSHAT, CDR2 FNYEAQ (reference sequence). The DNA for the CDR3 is TGTGCCAGCAGCAGGACAGGGGTTTGGGTAGAGACCCAGTACTTC. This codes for CASSRTGVWVETQYF.

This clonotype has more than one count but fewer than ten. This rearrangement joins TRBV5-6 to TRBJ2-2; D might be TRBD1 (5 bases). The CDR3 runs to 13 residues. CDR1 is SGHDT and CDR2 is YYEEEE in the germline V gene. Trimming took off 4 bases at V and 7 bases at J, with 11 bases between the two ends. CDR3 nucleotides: TGTGCCAGCAGCCTCGACAGCTACGGGGAGCTGTTTTTT. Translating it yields CASSLDSYGELFF.

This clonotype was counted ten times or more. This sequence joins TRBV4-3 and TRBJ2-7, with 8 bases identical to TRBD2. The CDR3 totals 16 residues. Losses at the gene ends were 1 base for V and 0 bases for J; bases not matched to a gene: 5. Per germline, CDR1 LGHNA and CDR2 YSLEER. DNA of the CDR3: TGCGCCAGCAGCCAAGGAGTCGGGAGGGACTCCTACGAGCAGTACTTC. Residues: CASSQGVGRDSYEQYF.

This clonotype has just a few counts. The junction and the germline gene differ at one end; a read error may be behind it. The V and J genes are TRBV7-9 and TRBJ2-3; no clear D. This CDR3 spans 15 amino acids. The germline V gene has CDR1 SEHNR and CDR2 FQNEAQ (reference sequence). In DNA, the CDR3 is TGTGCCAGCACCTTATACAGCGCGGGCACAGATACGCAGTATTTT. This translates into CASTLYSAGTDTQYF.

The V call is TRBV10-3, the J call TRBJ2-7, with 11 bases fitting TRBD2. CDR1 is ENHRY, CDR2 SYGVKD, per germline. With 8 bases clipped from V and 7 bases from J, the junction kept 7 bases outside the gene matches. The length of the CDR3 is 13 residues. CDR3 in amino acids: CAISGTSGGEQYF. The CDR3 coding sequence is TGTGCCATCTCCGGGACTAGCGGAGGAGAGCAGTACTTC.

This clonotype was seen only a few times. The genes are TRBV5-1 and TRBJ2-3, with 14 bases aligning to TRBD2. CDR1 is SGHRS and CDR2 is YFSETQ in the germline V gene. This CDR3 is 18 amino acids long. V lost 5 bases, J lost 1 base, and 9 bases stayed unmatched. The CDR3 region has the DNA TGCGCCAGCAGGCTGGGACTAGCGGGAGCTAGCCGCACAGATACGCAGTATTTT. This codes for CASRLGLAGASRTDTQYF. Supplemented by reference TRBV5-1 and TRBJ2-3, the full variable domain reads KAGVTQTPRYLIKTRGQQVTLSCSPISGHRSVSWYQQTPGQGLQFLFEYFSETQRNKGNFPGRFSGRQFSNSRSEMNVSTLELGDSALYLCASRLGLAGASRTDTQYFGPGTRLTVL.

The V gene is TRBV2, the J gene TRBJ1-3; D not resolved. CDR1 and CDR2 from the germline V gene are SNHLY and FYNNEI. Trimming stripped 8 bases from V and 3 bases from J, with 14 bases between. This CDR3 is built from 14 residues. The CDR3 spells CASLLGSNGNTIYF. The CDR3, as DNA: TGTGCCAGCTTGCTGGGAAGCAATGGAAACACCATATATTTT.

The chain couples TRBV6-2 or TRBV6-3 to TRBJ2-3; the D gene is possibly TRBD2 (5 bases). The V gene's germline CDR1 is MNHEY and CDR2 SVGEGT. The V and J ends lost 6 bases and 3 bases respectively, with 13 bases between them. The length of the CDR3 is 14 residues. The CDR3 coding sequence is TGTGCCAGCAGGCTAAACGGAGGAACAGATACGCAGTATTTT. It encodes CASRLNGGTDTQYF.

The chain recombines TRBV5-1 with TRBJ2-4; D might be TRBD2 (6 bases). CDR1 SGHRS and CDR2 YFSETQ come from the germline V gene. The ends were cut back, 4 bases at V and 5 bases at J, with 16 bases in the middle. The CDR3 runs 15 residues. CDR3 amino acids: CASSTTLGGQNIQYF. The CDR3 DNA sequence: TGCGCCAGCAGCACCACCCTAGGAGGGCAAAACATTCAGTACTTC.

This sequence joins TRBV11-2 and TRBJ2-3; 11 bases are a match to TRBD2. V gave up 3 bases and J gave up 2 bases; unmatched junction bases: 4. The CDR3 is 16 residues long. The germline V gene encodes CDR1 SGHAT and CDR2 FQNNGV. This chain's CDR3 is CASSFRLAGTTDTQYF. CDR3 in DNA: TGTGCCAGCAGCTTCCGACTAGCGGGGACCACAGATACGCAGTATTTT.

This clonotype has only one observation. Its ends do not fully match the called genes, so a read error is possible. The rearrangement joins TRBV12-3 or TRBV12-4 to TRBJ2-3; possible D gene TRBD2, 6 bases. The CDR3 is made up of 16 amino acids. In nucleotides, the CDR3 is TGTGTCAGCGCAATCGGAGGGCCGGCCATTGCAGATACGCAGTATTTT. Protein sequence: CVSAIGGPAIADTQYF.

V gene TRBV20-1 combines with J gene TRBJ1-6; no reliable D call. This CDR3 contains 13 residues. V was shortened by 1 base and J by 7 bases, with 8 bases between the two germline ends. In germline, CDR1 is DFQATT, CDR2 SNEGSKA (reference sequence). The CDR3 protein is CSARGQRNSPLHF. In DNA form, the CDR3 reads TGCAGTGCTAGAGGCCAGAGAAATTCACCCCTCCACTTT.

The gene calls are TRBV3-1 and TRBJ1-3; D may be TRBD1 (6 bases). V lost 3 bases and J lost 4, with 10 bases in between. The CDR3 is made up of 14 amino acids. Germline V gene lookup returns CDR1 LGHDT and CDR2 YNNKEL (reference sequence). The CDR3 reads CASSQMTGGNTIYF. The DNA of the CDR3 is TGTGCCAGCAGCCAGATGACAGGAGGAAACACCATATATTTT.